This T cell receptor beta chain was observed in a study of quantifying T cell responses using KT2 cells. Turning to the study itself: cDNA was made from DNase-treated RNA using alpha and beta constant primers.

Germline CDR1 reads ENHRY; CDR2 reads SYGVKD. The CDR3 has 14 amino acids. V was cut by 7 bases and J by 2 bases, with 15 bases left in between. A range of KT2-to-PBMC ratios was made using fixed PBMC numbers. Each cDNA got a UMI-containing oligo ligated at its 3' end. First-round PCR used three to five cycles and beta primers RC1.1 and RC1.2 covering TRBC1 and TRBC2. From the second PCR onward, TCR alpha and beta chains were processed separately. TCRdb re-called the UMI-ligation and nested PCR reads with MiXCR, one entry per CDR3 protein. Of fewer than 60,000 distinct CDR3 sequences in the sample, about 9.9% were seen once. Overall study findings and caveats: The number of KT2 alpha and beta sequences was a linear function of input KT2 cells.

Worth noting for this clonotype: Its antigen remains unidentified.

This chain uses TRBV10-3 with TRBJ2-7; tentatively, D is TRBD2 (6 bases). The specimen sequenced was PBMCs spiked with cells of the T cell clone KT2. The TCR was taken from a human donor. CDR3 loop: CAINLGGIPYEQYF. The DNA of the CDR3 is TGTGCCATCAATCTTGGAGGGATTCCCTACGAGCAGTACTTC.